The table lists the clone carrying this TCR beta chain with many counts. Antigen unknown. The data originate from a study of neurological immune-mediated disorders. General study results and limits: Among expanded clones, no CDR3 amino acid sequences were shared across subjects, a pattern suggesting private repertoires in all groups.

From 2 million PBMCs stored at -80 C, the unsorted libraries were generated. The cDNA was generated through 5'RACE incorporating 10-nucleotide random UMIs. Every sequencing run generated in excess of 170 million TCR-beta sequences. These sequences covered 15-18 subjects. TCRdb fed the 5' RACE reads into MiXCR, producing one record per CDR3 protein. The sample has fewer than 65,000 distinct CDR3 sequences; 10% are singletons. The CDR3 covers 17 residues. Germline CDR1 is SGHRS and CDR2 is YFSETQ. With V trimmed by 0 bases and J by 3 bases, 3 bases remained unmatched. This rearrangement joins TRBV5-1 to TRBJ2-6; 10 bases align to TRBD1. The specimen was PBMCs. The clonotype originates from a man in his 70s with HTLV-1-associated myelopathy (HAM/TSP). The CDR3: CASSLGDRGYGANVLTF. The CDR3, as DNA: TGCGCCAGCAGCTTGGGGGACAGGGGTTATGGGGCCAACGTCCTGACTTTC.